These 21 T cell receptor beta chains originate from one sample sequenced in a study of T cell changes during pregnancy in multiple sclerosis. Assay: immunoSEQ multiplex PCR; the TCRdb copy retains only in-frame clones and omits some. The data hold some 40,000 clones, with roughly 88% observed a single time. The sample was CD8+ T cells from peripheral blood mononuclear cells, taken in the first trimester of pregnancy. Receptor source: a female donor with multiple sclerosis, enrolled in a pregnancy study.

V is TRBV5-1 and J is TRBJ1-2; no reliable D call. Germline V gene lookup returns CDR1 SGHRS and CDR2 YFSETQ. V lost 0 bases and J 1 base, leaving 13 bases between the germline ends. This CDR3 has 16 residues. The chain's CDR3 is CASSLAPPYYNYGYTF. For the CDR3, the DNA is TGCGCCAGCAGCTTGGCCCCACCGTACTATAACTATGGCTACACCTTC. Full variable domain (missing parts from reference TRBV5-1 and TRBJ1-2): KAGVTQTPRYLIKTRGQQVTLSCSPISGHRSVSWYQQTPGQGLQFLFEYFSETQRNKGNFPGRFSGRQFSNSRSEMNVSTLELGDSALYLCASSLAPPYYNYGYTFGSGTRLTVV.

The chain links TRBV15 to TRBJ2-1; 7 nucleotides agree with TRBD1. Germline V gives CDR1 LNHNV, CDR2 YYDKDF (reference sequence). This CDR3 contains 19 residues. V was clipped by 3 bases and J by 7 bases; unmatched bases: 21. The DNA for the CDR3 is TGTGCCACCAGCAGCAAATTAAGACCGGACAGGTCGCACCGTAATGAGCAGTTCTTC. Protein sequence: CATSSKLRPDRSHRNEQFF.

The CDR3 here is CASRPTSAGYNEQFF. The DNA of the CDR3 is TGCGCCAGCAGGCCTACTAGCGCAGGATACAATGAGCAGTTCTTC. The rearrangement joins TRBV4-1 to TRBJ2-1; TRBD2 matches 7 bases. The CDR3 loop spans 15 amino acids. Germline loops: CDR1 MGHRA, CDR2 YSYEKL. The V and J ends lost 6 bases and 4 bases, in that order; junction bases with no gene match: 9.

The chain carries TRBV2 and TRBJ2-7, with D possibly matching TRBD2 (6 bases). This CDR3 is built from 13 residues. Between the trimmed V and J ends, which lost 7 bases and 0 bases, there was a span of 10 bases. CDR1 is SNHLY and CDR2 is FYNNEI in the germline V gene. Here the CDR3 reads CASKQTSSYEQYF. The CDR3 region has the DNA TGTGCCAGCAAACAGACTAGCTCCTACGAGCAGTACTTC.

The chain links TRBV4-3 to TRBJ2-3; maybe TRBD2 (6 bases). Trimming took off 2 bases at V and 6 bases at J, with 27 bases between the two ends. Germline loops: CDR1 LGHNA, CDR2 YSLEER. The CDR3 loop spans 19 amino acids. CDR3 sequence reads: CASSQTQTRGGVGPDTQYF. The CDR3 nucleotides read TGCGCCAGCAGCCAAACTCAAACTAGGGGCGGGGTTGGCCCGGATACGCAGTATTTT.

This chain uses TRBV9 with TRBJ1-2; D unresolved. Germline V CDR1 and CDR2: SGDLS, YYNGEE. CDR3 size: 17 residues. V was trimmed by 0 bases and J by 5 bases, leaving 20 bases between them. The CDR3 reads CASSVAKDYSKTYGYTF. DNA of the CDR3: TGTGCCAGCAGCGTAGCGAAGGACTACTCCAAGACGTATGGCTACACCTTC.

This clone was picked up many times. This chain connects TRBV4-1 to TRBJ2-2, with a possible D match to TRBD2 (6 bases). This CDR3 is 15 amino acids long. Germline loops: CDR1 MGHRA, CDR2 YSYEKL. V shed 8 bases and J shed 6 bases, with 19 bases lying between them. In DNA, the CDR3 is TGCGCCAGCGGGCGGGCGGGGACGACCTCCGGGGAGCTGTTTTTT. This translates into CASGRAGTTSGELFF.

The chain uses TRBV5-1 and TRBJ1-1, with no clear D. V lost 1 base to trimming and J lost 4 bases, with 14 bases between them. Germline V gives CDR1 SGHRS, CDR2 YFSETQ. This CDR3 is built from 15 residues. The CDR3 loop is CASSLLANSGTEAFF. The DNA of the CDR3 is TGCGCCAGCAGCTTGTTGGCGAACAGCGGCACTGAAGCTTTCTTT.

In DNA, the CDR3 is TGTGCCAGCAGCGCAGGGGGCCCTGGGGCTTTCTTT. Amino acid sequence: CASSAGGPGAFF. This chain uses TRBV9 with TRBJ1-1, with 8 nucleotides matching TRBD1. From germline, CDR1 is SGDLS and CDR2 YYNGEE. Germline trimming cut 3 bases from V and 11 bases from J; bases unmatched to any gene: 6. The CDR3 runs to 12 residues.

The chain couples TRBV5-6 to TRBJ1-5; D gene uncertain. This CDR3 comprises 12 residues. In germline, CDR1 is SGHDT, CDR2 YYEEEE. V was cut by 0 bases and J by 7 bases, with 5 bases left in between. CDR3 in DNA: TGTGCCAGCAGCTTGGGGAGGCAGCCCCAGCATTTT. Translating it yields CASSLGRQPQHF. The full variable domain, its missing parts supplied by reference TRBV5-6 and TRBJ1-5, is DAGVTQSPTHLIKTRGQQVTLRCSPKSGHDTVSWYQQALGQGPQFIFQYYEEEERQRGNFPDRFSGHQFPNYSSELNVNALLLGDSALYLCASSLGRQPQHFGDGTRLSIL.

V is TRBV9 and J is TRBJ2-7, with 8 bases lining up with TRBD1. The CDR3 runs 16 residues. Trimming removed 4 bases from V and 0 bases from J; junction bases left unmatched: 9. Germline CDR1 and CDR2: SGDLS and YYNGEE. This chain's CDR3 is CASSPGTGSFSYEQYF. CDR3 DNA sequence: TGTGCCAGCAGCCCGGGGACAGGCAGTTTCTCCTACGAGCAGTACTTC.

The genes are TRBV9 and TRBJ2-3, with D possibly TRBD1 on 6 matching bases. Per the germline V gene, CDR1 is SGDLS and CDR2 is YYNGEE. The CDR3 loop spans 14 amino acids. V was trimmed by 4 bases and J by 14 bases, leaving 23 bases between them. CDR3 bases: TGTGCCAGCAGCCCCCAGGGGCTAGCTTTACGCATGTATTTT. Translating gives CASSPQGLALRMYF.

J is TRBJ2-7 and V is TRBV6-1; D is possibly TRBD2 (5 bases). The CDR3 has 12 amino acids. Germline V gives CDR1 MNHNS, CDR2 SASEGT. V lost 7 bases, J lost 3 bases, and 10 bases lay in between. The CDR3 DNA reads TGTGCCAGCAAGGGTGACTACTACGAGCAGTACTTC. This codes for CASKGDYYEQYF.

This chain joins TRBV6-6 and TRBJ1-5; the D is unclear. Germline CDR1 MNHNY, CDR2 SVGAGI (reference sequence). The CDR3 is 13 residues long. With 5 bases removed from V and 2 bases from J, the gap between germline ends came to 7 bases. CDR3 DNA: TGTGCCAGCAGTCCATTAGGCAATCAGCCCCAGCATTTT. Translation: CASSPLGNQPQHF.

V usage is TRBV4-1 and J usage is TRBJ1-2; no clear D gene. The V gene's germline CDR1 is MGHRA and CDR2 YSYEKL. V gave up 5 bases and J gave up 0 bases, with 10 bases separating them. The CDR3 has 14 residues. The DNA for the CDR3 is TGCGCCAGCAGCTATCCGGGAGCTAACTATGGCTACACCTTC. As protein: CASSYPGANYGYTF.

As regards this clone: Distinct nucleotide sequences in the sample also encode this CDR3. The chain has TRBV19 and TRBJ1-1, with D possibly TRBD1 on 6 matching bases. This CDR3 is 13 amino acids long. Germline loops: CDR1 LNHDA, CDR2 SQIVND (reference sequence). The V gene lost 8 bases and the J gene lost 0 bases, with 10 bases spanning the gap. DNA of the CDR3: TGTGCCAGTTCCGGGACACTGAACACTGAAGCTTTCTTT. Translating it yields CASSGTLNTEAFF.

The J gene is TRBJ2-1, the V gene TRBV7-2; maybe TRBD2 (7 bases). V was pared by 5 bases and J by 9 bases, with 14 bases between. Germline CDR1 and CDR2: SGHTA and FQGNSA. CDR3 size: 13 residues. In DNA, the CDR3 is TGTGCCAGCAGCCTGGGGGGGGCGGTTGAGCAGTTCTTC. This translates into CASSLGGAVEQFF.

The chain recombines TRBV6-5 with TRBJ1-6; no clear D. Per germline, CDR1 MNHEY and CDR2 SVGAGI. This CDR3 has 16 residues. With 2 bases removed from V and 1 base from J, the gap between germline ends came to 9 bases. The CDR3 loop is CASSYMRESYNSPLHF. The CDR3 bases are TGTGCCAGCAGTTACATGAGGGAGTCCTATAATTCACCCCTCCACTTT.

The gene calls are TRBV4-1 and TRBJ1-1; 7 bases map to TRBD1. Germline V CDR1 and CDR2: MGHRA, YSYEKL. This CDR3 comprises 15 residues. The V segment lost 3 bases and the J segment 5 bases; nucleotides outside the gene matches: 9. The DNA for the CDR3 is TGCGCCAGCAGCCATTCCCAGGGGGGCGGAACTGAAGCTTTCTTT. Protein product: CASSHSQGGGTEAFF.

This rearrangement joins TRBV5-1 to TRBJ1-1; TRBD1 agrees at 9 bases. CDR3 length: 13 residues. The J segment lost 1 base and the V segment lost 6 bases, leaving 1 base of the junction unmatched. Germline V gene data show CDR1 as SGHRS and CDR2 as YFSETQ. Here the CDR3 reads CASTTGGNTEAFF. The DNA for the CDR3 is TGCGCCAGCACGACAGGGGGGAACACTGAAGCTTTCTTT. Supplemented by reference TRBV5-1 and TRBJ1-1, the full variable domain reads KAGVTQTPRYLIKTRGQQVTLSCSPISGHRSVSWYQQTPGQGLQFLFEYFSETQRNKGNFPGRFSGRQFSNSRSEMNVSTLELGDSALYLCASTTGGNTEAFFGQGTRLTVV.

The J gene is TRBJ2-3, the V gene TRBV6-5, with 9 bases aligning to TRBD2. This CDR3 is built from 15 residues. J was trimmed by 5 bases and V by 2 bases; bases with no gene match: 5. In germline, CDR1 is MNHEY, CDR2 SVGAGI. This CDR3 is CASSYDEAGGDTQYF. The CDR3 bases are TGTGCCAGCAGTTACGATGAAGCGGGGGGAGATACGCAGTATTTT.